This T cell receptor (beta chain) originates from a study of blood T cell repertoires in COVID-19. This CDR3 is 14 amino acids long. V lost 6 bases, J lost 5 bases, and 8 bases stayed unmatched. CDR1 SNHLY and CDR2 FYNNEI come from the germline V gene. The protocol was immunoSEQ multiplex PCR, while the TCRdb copy is restricted to in-frame clones and leaves out a portion. The table has approximately 290,000 clones, nearly 90% seen once. Recruited during active infection, patients (from Seattle) were subsequently followed longitudinally. This rearrangement joins TRBV2 to TRBJ2-7; TRBD2 matches 9 bases. This TCR was recovered from a woman in her twenties or thirties with COVID-19, enrolled during active disease. Specimen: peripheral blood. CDR3 loop: CASRTSGGYDEQYF. In nucleotides, the CDR3 is TGTGCCAGCAGGACAAGCGGGGGGTACGACGAGCAGTACTTC. Filled out from reference TRBV2 and TRBJ2-7, the complete variable domain reads EPEVTQTPSHQVTQMGQEVILRCVPISNHLYFYWYRQILGQKVEFLVSFYNNEISEKSEIFDDQFSVERPDGSNFTLKIRSTKLEDSAMYFCASRTSGGYDEQYFGPGTRLTVT.